This T cell receptor beta chain was documented in a study of blood T cell repertoires in COVID-19. Germline CDR1 SGHNT, CDR2 YYREEE (reference sequence). The CDR3 consists of 15 residues. V dropped 5 bases and J dropped 2 bases, with 16 bases sitting between them. Under the authors' procedure: Amplifying reference gene primers gave estimates of nucleated cell counts. Only in-frame clones appear in the TCRdb table, and some are missing; sequencing was by immunoSEQ multiplex PCR. V, J and clone size are those of that table, while D and trimming were read from the DNA. The sample includes hundreds of thousands of clones, around 85% seen only once; the top ten take 7.2%.

The V gene is TRBV5-4, the J gene TRBJ1-1, with D maybe TRBD1 (6 bases). Sample: peripheral blood. This receptor was obtained from a human donor in a cohort sampled during active COVID-19. The CDR3: CASSITGTPNTEAFF. CDR3 nucleotide sequence: TGTGCCAGCAGTATAACCGGGACACCCAACACTGAAGCTTTCTTT.